This TCR beta chain was sequenced during a study of identifying expanded T cells in peripheral blood. Repertoires were generated with immunoSEQ multiplex PCR, while TCRdb's copy carries only in-frame clones and drops some. The sample consists of 70,000 to 95,000 clones, about 88% of them appearing once. Germline V gene sequence: CDR1 KGHSH, CDR2 LQKENI. This CDR3 is built from 15 residues. The trim removed 5 bases at V and 1 base at J, leaving 6 bases unmatched. Sequencing was performed on blood. The rearrangement joins TRBV18 to TRBJ1-1, with 8 bases identical to TRBD1. This receptor was obtained from a person aged 18 to 70 in good health. CDR3 protein: CASSSSGTGNTEAFF. CDR3 in DNA: TGTGCCAGCTCAAGTTCCGGGACAGGGAACACTGAAGCTTTCTTT.